A selection of T cell receptor beta chains follows, all from one sample in a study of blood T cell repertoires in COVID-19. TCRdb keeps only in-frame clones here, not all; method: immunoSEQ multiplex PCR. Of roughly 230,000 clones listed, almost 90% are singletons. Sequenced input: peripheral blood. Receptors originate from a woman aged 55-69 years with COVID-19, enrolled during active disease. Each CDR3 is given without its conserved first and last residue.

v_gene: TRBV4-3; j_gene: TRBJ2-5; CDR3aa: ASSQDTGLGETQY
v_gene: TRBV7-8; j_gene: TRBJ2-6; CDR3aa: ASSPRDRVSGANVLT
v_gene: TRBV6-1; j_gene: TRBJ1-3; CDR3aa: ALGGESGNTIY
v_gene: TRBV7-2; j_gene: TRBJ1-2; CDR3aa: ASSPVTPSYGYT
v_gene: TRBV2; j_gene: TRBJ2-1; CDR3aa: ASTLAGVRYNEQF
v_gene: TRBV6-2/TRBV6-3; j_gene: TRBJ2-1; CDR3aa: ASSYSSSGDSSEQF
v_gene: TRBV4-3; j_gene: TRBJ2-3; CDR3aa: ASSQDEWMRQDTQY
v_gene: TRBV5-1; j_gene: TRBJ2-3; CDR3aa: ASSLEGQGPDTQY
v_gene: TRBV5-4; j_gene: TRBJ2-1; CDR3aa: ASSLVGGDLNEQF
v_gene: TRBV2; j_gene: TRBJ1-2; CDR3aa: ASSAAGNYGYT
v_gene: TRBV19; j_gene: TRBJ1-5; CDR3aa: ASSIRGNGNQPQH
v_gene: TRBV19; j_gene: TRBJ1-3; CDR3aa: ASRTRGDNTIY
v_gene: TRBV5-1; j_gene: TRBJ2-7; CDR3aa: ASSEGTASSYEQY
v_gene: TRBV6-5; j_gene: TRBJ2-7; CDR3aa: ASRDSGTTPTEQY
v_gene: TRBV19; j_gene: TRBJ1-2; CDR3aa: ASSTRGQGVYGYT
v_gene: TRBV7-2; j_gene: TRBJ1-2; CDR3aa: ASSLTGVQRFGGYT
v_gene: TRBV29-1; j_gene: TRBJ1-1; CDR3aa: SATTGNTEAF
v_gene: TRBV19; j_gene: TRBJ2-2; CDR3aa: ASRLGTGNTGELF
v_gene: TRBV19; j_gene: TRBJ2-7; CDR3aa: ASSASGTSSSYEQY
v_gene: TRBV5-4; j_gene: TRBJ1-2; CDR3aa: ASSLDPYGTGGILEGYT
v_gene: TRBV5-4; j_gene: TRBJ1-5; CDR3aa: ASSLGGGRTQPQH
v_gene: TRBV11-3; j_gene: TRBJ2-1; CDR3aa: ASSPNGQGTGNEQF
v_gene: TRBV27; j_gene: TRBJ1-2; CDR3aa: ASSFAGRTNYGYT
v_gene: TRBV6-2/TRBV6-3; j_gene: TRBJ1-6; CDR3aa: ASSYPRTWGQGDSPLH
v_gene: TRBV24-1; j_gene: TRBJ2-7; CDR3aa: ATKQDPLYPYYEQY
v_gene: TRBV11-3; j_gene: TRBJ2-3; CDR3aa: ASASGGDTQY
v_gene: TRBV27; j_gene: TRBJ2-7; CDR3aa: ASSLGLTSEQY